This entry is about one T cell receptor (beta chain). The V end was cut by 7 bases, the J end by 5 bases, with 13 bases between. Per the germline V gene, CDR1 is SGHNT and CDR2 is YYREEE (reference sequence). The CDR3 runs to 12 residues. The sample comes from a study of blood T cell repertoires in COVID-19. For the study at large: Specimens from acute and convalescent COVID-19 originated in the United States, Italy and Spain.

Profiled with immunoSEQ multiplex PCR; TCRdb holds only in-frame clones, not every one. Here the sample spans about 300,000 clones, just over 85% being singletons. This sequence originates from a young man who had recovered from COVID-19. The chain couples TRBV5-4 to TRBJ2-7; D possibly corresponds to TRBD1 (5 bases). Material: PBMCs or T cells enriched from blood (not recorded which). The CDR3 nucleotides read TGTGCCAGCGGGGCCAAATTGGACGAGCAGTACTTC. Encoded protein: CASGAKLDEQYF.